The 22 T cell receptor beta chains presented below share a single source sample, sequenced in a study of early T cells in non-severe SARS-CoV-2 infection. TCRdb fed the 5' RACE reads into MiXCR, producing one record per CDR3 protein. The sample consists of 40,000 to 45,000 distinct CDR3 sequences, approximately 6.2% of them appearing once. The specimen was whole blood, collected at baseline. These receptors were obtained from an adult who was a healthcare worker with PCR-confirmed SARS-CoV-2 infection or an uninfected control (not recorded which).

This chain uses TRBV18 with TRBJ1-4; a possible D gene is TRBD1 (5 bases). This CDR3 has 16 amino acids. V was clipped by 1 base and J by 4 bases, with 13 bases between them. The germline CDR1 and CDR2 sequences are KGHSH and LQKENI. In DNA, the CDR3 is TGTGCCAGCTCACCACGTGAAGGGGATTATAATGAAAAACTGTTTTTT. This codes for CASSPREGDYNEKLFF.

This clonotype appeared many times. Here the CDR3 DNA reads TGTGCCAGCAGCTTAGCCCGCCAGGTCGCGGGCAATGAGCAGTTCTTC. Translating it yields CASSLARQVAGNEQFF. The chain has TRBV7-9 and TRBJ2-1; D may be TRBD2 (5 bases). The CDR3 is 16 residues long. CDR1 and CDR2 from the germline V gene are SEHNR and FQNEAQ (reference sequence). Trimming took 0 bases from V and 6 from J, leaving 15 bases between them.

This clonotype occurred a few times. The chain joins TRBV11-1 to TRBJ2-1, with D maybe TRBD2 (6 bases). Trimming stripped 3 bases from V and 7 bases from J, with 10 bases between. Germline values: CDR1 SGHAT, CDR2 FQDESV (reference sequence). This CDR3 comprises 13 residues. This CDR3 is CASSFSGPNEQFF. The CDR3 DNA reads as TGTGCCAGCAGCTTCAGCGGGCCGAATGAGCAGTTCTTC.

This clonotype was observed a few times. The V gene is TRBV6-6, the J gene TRBJ2-7; 7 nucleotides match TRBD2. The CDR3 runs to 17 residues. In germline, CDR1 is MNHNY, CDR2 SVGAGI (reference sequence). V shed 2 bases, J shed 2 bases, and the junction held 12 bases outside the gene matches. The CDR3 coding sequence is TGTGCCAGCAGTTACAGGGTTATCGGGGACTACCCCTACGAGCAGTACTTC. It is translated as CASSYRVIGDYPYEQYF.

This clonotype appeared many times. The chain is built from TRBV12-5 and TRBJ1-2; 9 nucleotides line up with TRBD1. V was pared by 5 bases and J by 4 bases, with 11 bases of the junction left unmatched. Germline V CDR1 and CDR2: LGHNT, FRNRAP. This CDR3 has 16 amino acids. CDR3 residues: CASGPWTGADGYGYTF. The CDR3 DNA is TGTGCTAGTGGTCCCTGGACAGGGGCAGACGGCTATGGCTACACCTTC.

In its sample, this clonotype was seen many times. The V gene is TRBV6-5, the J gene TRBJ1-3; TRBD1 aligns across 7 bases. CDR3 size: 17 residues. Germline trimming cut 5 bases from V and 0 bases from J; bases unmatched to any gene: 10. Germline V lookup: CDR1 MNHEY, CDR2 SVGAGI. The CDR3 DNA sequence: TGTGCCAGCAGTCGCCTGACAGGGCCAAGCTCTGGAAACACCATATATTTT. It translates to CASSRLTGPSSGNTIYF.

This clonotype was detected ten times or more. The chain recombines TRBV7-9 with TRBJ1-2, with TRBD1 identical over 9 bases. V lost 5 bases, J lost 7 bases, and 8 bases stayed unmatched. This CDR3 has 14 amino acids. The germline CDR1 and CDR2 sequences are SEHNR and FQNEAQ (reference sequence). CDR3 DNA: TGTGCCAGCAGCCTTTCGACAGGGGGTATTGGCTACACCTTC. Translating it yields CASSLSTGGIGYTF.

This clonotype appeared many times. The chain uses TRBV7-8 and TRBJ1-5; D unresolved. Germline-derived CDR1 and CDR2 are SGHVS and FQNEAQ. The CDR3 extends over 13 amino acids. Trimming removed 5 bases from V and 6 bases from J, with 11 bases in between. The CDR3, as DNA: TGTGCCAGCAGCCCACGGACGGCTCAGCCCCAGCATTTT. Encoded protein: CASSPRTAQPQHF.

This clonotype was counted only a few times. The CDR3 here is CASSQDRLLQYF. CDR3 in DNA: TGTGCCAGCAGCCAAGATCGGCTTTTGCAGTATTTT. The chain couples TRBV3-1 to TRBJ2-3; D is ambiguous. The CDR3 length is 12 residues. V was trimmed by 0 bases and J by 11 bases, leaving 9 bases between them. Germline values: CDR1 LGHDT, CDR2 YNNKEL (reference sequence).

This clonotype was observed a few times. The CDR3 here is CASSRGYPGNTIYF. The DNA for the CDR3 is TGTGCCAGCAGCCGCGGGTACCCTGGAAACACCATATATTTT. The chain has TRBV5-6 and TRBJ1-3; D not resolved. Germline V gene data show CDR1 as SGHDT and CDR2 as YYEEEE. The CDR3 runs 14 residues. Trimming took off 4 bases at V and 2 bases at J, with 10 bases between the two ends.

V gene TRBV15 combines with J gene TRBJ2-3; tentatively, D is TRBD2 (5 bases). CDR1 is LNHNV, CDR2 YYDKDF, per germline (reference sequence). The CDR3 totals 16 residues. Trimming removed 1 base from V and 6 bases from J, with 17 bases in between. CDR3 in DNA: TGTGCCACCAGCAGAGGCAAGACCCCTCGCGGGGATACGCAGTATTTT. As protein: CATSRGKTPRGDTQYF.

This clonotype has a handful of counts. This rearrangement joins TRBV4-1 to TRBJ1-2; TRBD1 matches at 8 bases. Germline loops: CDR1 MGHRA, CDR2 YSYEKL. The V segment lost 1 base and the J segment 10 bases; nucleotides outside the gene matches: 14. This CDR3 has 16 amino acids. For the CDR3, the DNA is TGCGCCAGCAGCCAAGGCGGCATTGGGACAGGCCAGGACTACACCTTC. Protein product: CASSQGGIGTGQDYTF.

The rearrangement links TRBV6-1 to TRBJ2-3, with D perhaps given as TRBD1 or TRBD2 (6 bases each). The length of the CDR3 is 17 residues. The V end was cut by 7 bases, the J end by 3 bases, with 23 bases between. Per the germline V gene, CDR1 is MNHNS and CDR2 is SASEGT. The CDR3 reads CASNPRGGGPGTDTQYF. The CDR3 bases are TGTGCCAGCAACCCCCGCGGAGGGGGGCCGGGTACAGATACGCAGTATTTT.

This clonotype was counted a few times. The chain links TRBV29-1 to TRBJ2-1, with unresolved D. CDR1 is SQVTM, CDR2 ANQGSEA, per germline. V was clipped by 2 bases and J by 7 bases, with 9 bases between them. The CDR3 totals 12 residues. The CDR3 sequence is CSVEWSTNEQFF. The CDR3 bases are TGCAGCGTTGAATGGTCTACAAATGAGCAGTTCTTC.

The table lists this clonotype with many counts. CDR3 amino acids: CASSGVDTQYF. Here the CDR3 DNA reads TGTGCCAGTAGTGGCGTGGATACGCAGTATTTT. This chain links TRBV19 with TRBJ2-3; D unclear. This CDR3 is built from 11 residues. Germline-derived CDR1 and CDR2 are LNHDA and SQIVND (reference sequence). Trimming cost V 5 bases and J 6 bases, with 6 bases left between them.

On this clonotype: A junction boundary mismatches the germline segment, possibly from a read error. The genes are TRBV6-1 and TRBJ1-3, with D possibly being TRBD1 (5 bases). The CDR3 has 15 residues. The germline V gene encodes CDR1 MNHNS and CDR2 SASEGT. CDR3 sequence: CASSERDGSENTIYF. The CDR3 DNA sequence: TGTGCCAGCAGTGAACGGGACGGCTCTGAAAACACCATATATTTT.

In this sample, this clonotype turned up many times. The V call is TRBV5-4, the J call TRBJ2-1, with 10 bases fitting TRBD2. Germline-derived CDR1 and CDR2 are SGHNT and YYREEE (reference sequence). The CDR3 covers 15 residues. After removal of 0 bases from V and 6 bases from J, the junction contained 3 bases not matched to a gene. The CDR3 sequence is CASSLGLAGANEQFF. The CDR3 coding sequence is TGTGCCAGCAGCTTGGGGCTAGCGGGGGCCAATGAGCAGTTCTTC.

This clonotype was detected a few times. The CDR3 here is CASSLGTSGSSYEQYF. The CDR3 coding sequence is TGTGCCAGCAGCCTAGGGACTAGCGGAAGCTCCTACGAGCAGTACTTC. This chain uses TRBV7-2 with TRBJ2-7, with 11 bases that match TRBD2. Germline V gene sequence: CDR1 SGHTA, CDR2 FQGNSA. This CDR3 contains 16 residues. Trimming removed 5 bases from V and 0 bases from J; junction bases left unmatched: 6.

This clonotype was observed a few times. The chain links TRBV7-8 to TRBJ2-2, with D uncertain. From germline, CDR1 is SGHVS and CDR2 FQNEAQ. V was pared by 6 bases and J by 4 bases, with 9 bases between. CDR3 size: 13 residues. This CDR3 reads CASSSSGTGELFF. Here the CDR3 DNA reads TGTGCCAGCAGTTCCTCGGGCACCGGGGAGCTGTTTTTT.

The CDR3 DNA sequence: TGCAGCGTTGGTCGACTTTTTGACGAGCAGTACTTC. Protein product: CSVGRLFDEQYF. The genes are TRBV29-1 and TRBJ2-7, with unresolved D. CDR3 length: 12 residues. CDR1 is SQVTM, CDR2 ANQGSEA, per germline. V shed 4 bases and J shed 5 bases, with 12 bases lying between them.

The table lists this clonotype with many counts. The V gene is TRBV5-1, the J gene TRBJ1-1; D is undetermined. Germline CDR1 SGHRS, CDR2 YFSETQ. This CDR3 is built from 14 residues. Trimming removed 1 base from V and 1 base from J, with 8 bases in between. The CDR3 nucleotides are TGCGCCAGCAGCTTGTATGCAGGGAACACTGAAGCTTTCTTT. It codes for CASSLYAGNTEAFF.

This clonotype has a count of ten or more. The chain recombines TRBV6-5 with TRBJ2-7; the match to TRBD2 covers 8 bases. V trimming: 4 bases; J trimming: 5 bases; junction bases outside the gene matches: 13. The germline gives CDR1 MNHEY, CDR2 SVGAGI. This CDR3 has 16 residues. Written as DNA, the CDR3 is TGTGCCAGCAGTTCACCGGGACTAGGGGTTTTCCACGAGCAGTACTTC. Translating it yields CASSSPGLGVFHEQYF.